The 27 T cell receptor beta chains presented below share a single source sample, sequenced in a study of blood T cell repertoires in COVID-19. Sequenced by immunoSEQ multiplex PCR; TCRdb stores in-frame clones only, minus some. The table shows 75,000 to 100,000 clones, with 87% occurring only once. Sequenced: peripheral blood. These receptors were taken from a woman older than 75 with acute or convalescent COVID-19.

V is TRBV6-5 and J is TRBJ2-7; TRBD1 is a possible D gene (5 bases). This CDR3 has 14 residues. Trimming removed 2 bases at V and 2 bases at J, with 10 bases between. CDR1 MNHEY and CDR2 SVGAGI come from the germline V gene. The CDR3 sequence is CASSYKAGTYEQYF. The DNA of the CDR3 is TGTGCCAGCAGTTACAAGGCAGGGACCTACGAGCAGTACTTC.

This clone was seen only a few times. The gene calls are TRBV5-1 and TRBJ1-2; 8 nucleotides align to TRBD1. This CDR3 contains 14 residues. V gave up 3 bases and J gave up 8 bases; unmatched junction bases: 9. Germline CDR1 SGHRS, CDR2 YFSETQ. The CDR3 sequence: CASSSNTGGRGYTF. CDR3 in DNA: TGCGCCAGCAGCTCCAACACAGGGGGTCGAGGCTACACCTTC.

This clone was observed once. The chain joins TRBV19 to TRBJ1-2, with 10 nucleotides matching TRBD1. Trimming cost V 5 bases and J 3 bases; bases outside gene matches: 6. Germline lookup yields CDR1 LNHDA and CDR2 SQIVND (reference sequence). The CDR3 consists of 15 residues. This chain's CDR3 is CASSPTGGSDYGYTF. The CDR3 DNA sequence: TGTGCCAGTAGTCCGACAGGGGGCAGTGACTATGGCTACACCTTC. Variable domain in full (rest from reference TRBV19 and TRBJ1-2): DGGITQSPKYLFRKEGQNVTLSCEQNLNHDAMYWYRQDPGQGLRLIYYSQIVNDFQKGDIAEGYSVSREKKESFPLTVTSAQKNPTAFYLCASSPTGGSDYGYTFGSGTRLTVV.

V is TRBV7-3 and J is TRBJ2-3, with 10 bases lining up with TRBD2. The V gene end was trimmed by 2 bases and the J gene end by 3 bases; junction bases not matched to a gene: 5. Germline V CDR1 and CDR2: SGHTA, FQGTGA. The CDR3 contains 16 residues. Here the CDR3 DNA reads TGTGCCAGCAGCTTAGGAGCGGGGGGGCCGACAGATACGCAGTATTTT. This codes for CASSLGAGGPTDTQYF.

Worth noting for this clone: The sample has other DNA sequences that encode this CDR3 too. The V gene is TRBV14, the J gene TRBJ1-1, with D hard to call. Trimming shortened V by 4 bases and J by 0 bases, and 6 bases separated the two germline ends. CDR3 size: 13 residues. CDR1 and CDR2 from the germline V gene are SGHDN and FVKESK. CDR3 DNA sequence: TGTGCCAGCAGCCGCCAGATGAACACTGAAGCTTTCTTT. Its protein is CASSRQMNTEAFF.

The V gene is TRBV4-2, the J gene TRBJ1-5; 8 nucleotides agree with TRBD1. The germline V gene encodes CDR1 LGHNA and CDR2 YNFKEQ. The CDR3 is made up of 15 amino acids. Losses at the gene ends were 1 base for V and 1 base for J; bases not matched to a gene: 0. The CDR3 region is CASSQGTGSNQPQHF. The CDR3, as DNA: TGTGCCAGCAGCCAAGGGACAGGGAGCAATCAGCCCCAGCATTTT.

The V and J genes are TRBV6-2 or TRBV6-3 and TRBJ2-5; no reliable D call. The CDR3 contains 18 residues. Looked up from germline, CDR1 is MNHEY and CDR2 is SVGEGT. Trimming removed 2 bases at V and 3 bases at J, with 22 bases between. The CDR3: CASSYNLEQIVMEETQYF. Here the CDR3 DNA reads TGTGCCAGCAGTTACAACCTCGAACAAATTGTGATGGAAGAGACCCAGTACTTC.

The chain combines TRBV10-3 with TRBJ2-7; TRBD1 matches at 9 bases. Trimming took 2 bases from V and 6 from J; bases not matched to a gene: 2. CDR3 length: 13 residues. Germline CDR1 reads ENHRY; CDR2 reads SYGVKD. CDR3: CAISEGQGFEQYF. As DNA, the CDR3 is TGTGCCATCAGTGAGGGACAGGGGTTCGAGCAGTACTTC.

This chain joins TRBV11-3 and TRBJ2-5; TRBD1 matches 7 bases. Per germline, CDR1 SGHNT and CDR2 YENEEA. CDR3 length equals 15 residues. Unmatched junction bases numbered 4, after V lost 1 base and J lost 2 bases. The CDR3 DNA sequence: TGTGCCAGCAGCTTAGGGGGACAGCAACAAGAGACCCAGTACTTC. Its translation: CASSLGGQQQETQYF. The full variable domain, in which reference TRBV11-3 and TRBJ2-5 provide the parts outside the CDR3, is EAGVVQSPRYKIIEKKQPVAFWCNPISGHNTLYWYLQNLGQGPELLIRYENEEAVDDSQLPKDRFSAERLKGVDSTLKIQPAELGDSAVYLCASSLGGQQQETQYFGPGTRLLVL.

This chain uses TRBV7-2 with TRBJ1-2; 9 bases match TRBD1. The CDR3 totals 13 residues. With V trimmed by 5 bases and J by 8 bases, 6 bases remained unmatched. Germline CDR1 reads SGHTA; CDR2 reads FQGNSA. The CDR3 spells CASSHTGGLGYTF. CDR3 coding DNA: TGTGCCAGCAGCCATACAGGGGGCTTGGGCTACACCTTC. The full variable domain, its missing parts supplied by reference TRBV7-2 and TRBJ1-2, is GAGVSQSPSNKVTEKGKDVELRCDPISGHTALYWYRQSLGQGLEFLIYFQGNSAPDKSGLPSDRFSAERTGGSVSTLTIQRTQQEDSAVYLCASSHTGGLGYTFGSGTRLTVV.

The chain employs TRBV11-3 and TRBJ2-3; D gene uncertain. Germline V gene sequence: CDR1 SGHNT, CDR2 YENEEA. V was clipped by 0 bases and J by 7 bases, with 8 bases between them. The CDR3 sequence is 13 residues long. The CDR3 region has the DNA TGTGCCAGCAGCTTAGAAGCTAGGAATACGCAGTATTTT. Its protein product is CASSLEARNTQYF. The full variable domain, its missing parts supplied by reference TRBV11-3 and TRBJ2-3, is EAGVVQSPRYKIIEKKQPVAFWCNPISGHNTLYWYLQNLGQGPELLIRYENEEAVDDSQLPKDRFSAERLKGVDSTLKIQPAELGDSAVYLCASSLEARNTQYFGPGTRLTVL.

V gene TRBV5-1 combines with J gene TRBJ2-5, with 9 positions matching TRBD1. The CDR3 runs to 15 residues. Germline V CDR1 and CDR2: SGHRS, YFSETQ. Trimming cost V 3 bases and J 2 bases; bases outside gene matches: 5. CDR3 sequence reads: CASSSGQGTQETQYF. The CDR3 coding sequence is TGCGCCAGCAGCTCCGGACAGGGGACACAAGAGACCCAGTACTTC.

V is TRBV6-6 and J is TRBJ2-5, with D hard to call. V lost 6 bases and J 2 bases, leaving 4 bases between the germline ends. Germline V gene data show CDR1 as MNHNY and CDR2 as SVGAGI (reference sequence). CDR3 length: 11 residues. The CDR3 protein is CASRRQETQYF. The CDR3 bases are TGTGCCAGCAGGCGGCAAGAGACCCAGTACTTC.

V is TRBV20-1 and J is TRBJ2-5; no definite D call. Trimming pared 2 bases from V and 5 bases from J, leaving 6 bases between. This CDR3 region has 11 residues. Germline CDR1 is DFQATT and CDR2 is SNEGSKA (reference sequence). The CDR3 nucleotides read TGCAGTGCTAGAATATTGGAGACCCAGTACTTC. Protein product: CSARILETQYF.

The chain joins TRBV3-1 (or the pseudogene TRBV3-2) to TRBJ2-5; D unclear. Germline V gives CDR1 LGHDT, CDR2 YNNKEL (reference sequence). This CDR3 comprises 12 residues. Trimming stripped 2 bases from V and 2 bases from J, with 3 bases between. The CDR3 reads CASSQLQETQYF. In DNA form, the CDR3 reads TGTGCCAGCAGCCAACTGCAAGAGACCCAGTACTTC.

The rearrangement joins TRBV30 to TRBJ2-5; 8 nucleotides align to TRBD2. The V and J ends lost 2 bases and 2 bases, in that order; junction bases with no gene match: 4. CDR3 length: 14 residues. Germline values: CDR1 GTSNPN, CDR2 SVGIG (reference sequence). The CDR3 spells CAWSPRGGQETQYF. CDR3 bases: TGTGCCTGGAGTCCCCGGGGGGGTCAAGAGACCCAGTACTTC.

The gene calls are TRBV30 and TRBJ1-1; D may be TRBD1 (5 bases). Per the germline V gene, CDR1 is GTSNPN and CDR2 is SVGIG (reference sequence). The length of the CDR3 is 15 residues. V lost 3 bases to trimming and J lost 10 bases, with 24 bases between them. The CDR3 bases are TGTGCCTGGAGCGTAAGGGGCAGGTCCATTACGGGAGCTTTCTTT. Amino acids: CAWSVRGRSITGAFF.

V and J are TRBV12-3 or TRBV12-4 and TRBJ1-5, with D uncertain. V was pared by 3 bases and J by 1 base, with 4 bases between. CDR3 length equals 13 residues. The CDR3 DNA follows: TGTGCCAGCAGTTTGGAGAGCAATCAGCCCCAGCATTTT. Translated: CASSLESNQPQHF.

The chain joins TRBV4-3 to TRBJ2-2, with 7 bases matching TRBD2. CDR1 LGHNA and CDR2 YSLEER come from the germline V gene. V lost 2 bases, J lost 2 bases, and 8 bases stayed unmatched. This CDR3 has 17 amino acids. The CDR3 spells CASSQWVGGGNTGELFF. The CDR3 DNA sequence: TGCGCCAGCAGCCAATGGGTAGGCGGGGGAAACACCGGGGAGCTGTTTTTT.

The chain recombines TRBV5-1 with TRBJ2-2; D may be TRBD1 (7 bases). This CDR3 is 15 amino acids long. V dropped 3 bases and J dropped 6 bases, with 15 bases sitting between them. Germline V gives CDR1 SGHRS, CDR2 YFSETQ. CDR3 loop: CASSSQGEVSGELFF. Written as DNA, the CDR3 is TGCGCCAGCAGCTCTCAGGGGGAGGTGTCCGGGGAGCTGTTTTTT. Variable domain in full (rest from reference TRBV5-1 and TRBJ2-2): KAGVTQTPRYLIKTRGQQVTLSCSPISGHRSVSWYQQTPGQGLQFLFEYFSETQRNKGNFPGRFSGRQFSNSRSEMNVSTLELGDSALYLCASSSQGEVSGELFFGEGSRLTVL.

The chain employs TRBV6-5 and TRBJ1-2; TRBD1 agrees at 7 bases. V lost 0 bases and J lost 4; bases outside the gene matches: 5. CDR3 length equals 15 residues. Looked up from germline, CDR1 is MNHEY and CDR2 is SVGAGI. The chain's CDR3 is CASSYSNSGGYGYTF. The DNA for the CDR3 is TGTGCCAGCAGTTACTCGAATTCAGGGGGCTATGGCTACACCTTC.

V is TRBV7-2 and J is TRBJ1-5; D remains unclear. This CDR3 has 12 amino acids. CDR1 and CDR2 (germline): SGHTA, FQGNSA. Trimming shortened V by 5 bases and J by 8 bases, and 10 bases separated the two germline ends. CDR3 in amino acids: CASSVLSEPQHF. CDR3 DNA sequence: TGTGCCAGCAGCGTACTTAGTGAGCCCCAGCATTTT.

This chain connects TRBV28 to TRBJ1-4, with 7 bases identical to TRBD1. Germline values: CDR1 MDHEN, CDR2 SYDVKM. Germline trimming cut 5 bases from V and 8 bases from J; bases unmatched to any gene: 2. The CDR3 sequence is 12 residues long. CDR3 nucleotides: TGTGCCAGCAGTGCAGGGGGGGAAAAACTGTTTTTT. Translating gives CASSAGGEKLFF.

The CDR3 DNA sequence: TGTGCCAGCAGCCCCTGGGCTGGCAAAGCTGGGGCCAACGTCCTGACTTTC. It encodes CASSPWAGKAGANVLTF. The chain has TRBV11-2 and TRBJ2-6; the D is unclear. The germline CDR1 and CDR2 sequences are SGHAT and FQNNGV. This CDR3 has 17 amino acids. The V and J ends lost 5 bases and 2 bases respectively, with 16 bases between them.

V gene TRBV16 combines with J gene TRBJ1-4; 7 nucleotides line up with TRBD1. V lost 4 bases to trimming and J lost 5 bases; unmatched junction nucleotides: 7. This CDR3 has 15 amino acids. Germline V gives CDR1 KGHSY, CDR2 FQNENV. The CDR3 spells CASSRPTGQNEKLFF. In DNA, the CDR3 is TGTGCCAGCAGCCGACCGACAGGGCAAAATGAAAAACTGTTTTTT.

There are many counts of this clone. The CDR3 sequence is CASSLASGSGNTIYF. The CDR3 DNA is TGTGCCAGCAGCTTAGCTTCGGGTTCTGGAAACACCATATATTTT. The chain has TRBV7-6 and TRBJ1-3, with D uncertain. Looked up from germline, CDR1 is SGHVS and CDR2 is FNYEAQ. CDR3 length: 15 residues. V lost 0 bases and J 1 base, leaving 7 bases between the germline ends.

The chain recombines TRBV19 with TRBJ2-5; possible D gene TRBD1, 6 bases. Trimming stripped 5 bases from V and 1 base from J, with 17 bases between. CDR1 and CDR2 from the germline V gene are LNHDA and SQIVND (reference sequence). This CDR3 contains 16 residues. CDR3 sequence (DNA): TGTGCCAGTAGTTATAGGGCAGGGGTCTTCCAAGAGACCCAGTACTTC. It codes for CASSYRAGVFQETQYF.